In this sample, the clone carrying this T cell receptor beta chain turned up once. How the authors handled the data: Estimation of nucleated cell counts relied on the amplification of reference gene primers. Profiling relied on immunoSEQ multiplex PCR, and the TCRdb table lists in-frame clones only, not all of them. The V and J calls and clone size are taken from that table; D and trimming were inferred from the DNA. The data contain 250,000 to 300,000 clones, around 89% of them singletons. This specimen belongs to a study of blood T cell repertoires in COVID-19. Study overall: Acute and convalescent COVID-19 samples came from the United States, Italy and Spain. The analysed material was cDNA or gDNA that came from T cells, B-cell-depleted T cells, or PBMCs.

The junction had 10 bases not matched to a gene; V was cut back by 5 bases and J by 2 bases. The CDR3 runs to 16 residues. Germline CDR1 is SGHVS and CDR2 is FQNEAQ. The sequence was obtained from a man in his forties with acute or convalescent COVID-19. The rearrangement joins TRBV7-8 to TRBJ2-7; 9 bases match TRBD1. The material sequenced was peripheral blood. The CDR3: CASSGKGQGSPYEQYF. The CDR3 DNA follows: TGTGCCAGCAGCGGGAAGGGACAGGGAAGCCCCTACGAGCAGTACTTC. The variable domain in full, with the rest retrieved from reference TRBV7-8 and TRBJ2-7, is GAGVSQSPRYKVAKRGQDVALRCDPISGHVSLFWYQQALGQGPEFLTYFQNEAQLDKSGLPSDRFFAERPEGSVSTLKIQRTQQEDSAVYLCASSGKGQGSPYEQYFGPGTRLTVT.